This record looks at one T cell receptor (beta chain) sequence and its context. This clonotype is medium-sized (0.01 to 0.1%) as judged by frequency; no count is noted. Its antigen is currently not known. For each CD8+ T cell subset, flow sorting was done in triplicate, and about 300,000 cells per subset went directly into RLT lysis buffer. Naive CD8+ T cells were defined stringently as CD45RO-CCR7+CD27+CD95- to exclude memory contaminants. Standard density gradient centrifugation was used to isolate peripheral blood mononuclear cells from buffy coats. A FACSAria III was used to flow-sort naive CD8+ T cells into CXCR3-negative and CXCR3-positive populations. Total RNA was extracted from sorted cells using an RNeasy Mini Kit. The reads were generated on a NextSeq 550. The Human TCR Profiling Kit (MiLaboratory) was used to make UMI-labeled 5' RACE TRB cDNA libraries. cDNA synthesis used the entire amount of extracted RNA, and PCR amplification then used the entire amount of cDNA produced. Libraries were prepared in parallel using an identical number of PCR cycles. Concerning the study's data processing: About 53,000 +/- 9,400 unique UMI-labeled TRB cDNA molecules per library were extracted with MIGEC and MiXCR, with at least two reads per UMI required. Each library averaged roughly 40,000 +/- 10,000 functional in-frame TRB CDR3 nucleotide clonotypes without stop codons. Diversity metrics, including normalized Shannon-Wiener and Chao1, were computed in VDJtools after downsampling to 5000 UMI-labeled TRB molecules per sample. VDJtools computed clonotype-size-weighted physicochemical properties of the central five CDR3 residues: interaction energy, strength, volume and Kidera factor 4. Once TCRdb had reprocessed the reads, it stored one entry per CDR3 protein sequence and supplied no DNA. These V and J calls originate from TCRdb's pipeline instead of the authors' own analysis. The record for this sample contains 7,500 to 8,500 distinct CDR3 sequences. The ten largest clones add up to just over 2% of the sample.

These data are taken from a study of CXCR3-negative and CXCR3-positive naive CD8 T cells (dated by TCRdb to about 2019). With respect to the entire study: Roughly 150 million TRB reads were obtained in total, roughly 1.5 +/- 0.3 million reads per library. Diversity and physicochemical repertoire analyses covered around 10 donors pooled from two independent experiments. Naive subsets from five or six donors and memory cells from 3 donors were included in the TRBV-TRBJ cluster analysis.

CDR1 and CDR2, looked up from the germline V gene, are SGHAT and FQNNGV. Its CDR3 holds 16 amino acids, cysteine through phenylalanine. Only the protein is available. Study-wide findings and limitations: Freshly isolated PBMCs were used for most assays because CXCR3 expression partially decreased after cryopreservation. Because surface CD5, which has been linked to self-reactivity in mice, was comparable between naive subsets, TCR interaction strength was also inferred from TRB CDR3 physicochemical properties. Comparably high repertoire diversity was found in both naive subsets, whereas much lower repertoire diversity was found in memory CD8+ T cells. Compared with CXCR3-negative naive cells, CXCR3-positive naive cells had TRB CDR3s with higher hydrophobicity (lower Kidera factor 4), lower energy, and higher strength and volume indices. Within the same donor, TRBV-TRBJ usage looked similar between naive CXCR3-negative and CXCR3-positive cells, but memory cells had distinct patterns.

This clonotype was sampled from a human donor in good health. Some clones in this sample may be carry-over from other donors' samples. Sequencing was carried out using naive CXCR3- CD8+ T cells from blood. Reading the label with the study, this specimen's cell subset or site is: CD45RO-CCR7+CD27+CD95- naive CD8+ T cells lacking CXCR3 (TNR3-). The chain links TRBV11-2 with TRBJ2-5. CDR3 protein: CASSLDVGFYQETQYF.